This T cell receptor (beta chain) was identified in a study of blood T cell repertoires in COVID-19. Across the whole study: Researchers got acute and convalescent COVID-19 samples from the United States, Italy and Spain. Sources were T cells, B-cell-depleted T cells, or PBMCs; the material itself was cDNA or gDNA.

Source study methods: Estimated nucleated cell counts came from reference gene primer amplification. Sequencing used immunoSEQ multiplex PCR; TCRdb keeps in-frame clones, though not all of them. V, J and clone size were drawn from that table, and D and trimming were deduced from the DNA. The sample includes 190,000 or so clones, nearly 90% of them seen just once. CDR1 SGDLS and CDR2 YYNGEE come from the germline V gene. The length of the CDR3 is 13 residues. Trimming stripped 3 bases from V and 0 bases from J, with 5 bases between. This sequence originates from a man aged 50 to 59 with acute or convalescent COVID-19. The chain couples TRBV9 to TRBJ2-3; D not certain. Sample: peripheral blood. The CDR3 is CASSATSTDTQYF. CDR3 coding DNA: TGTGCCAGCAGCGCCACTAGCACAGATACGCAGTATTTT. The variable domain in full, with the rest retrieved from reference TRBV9 and TRBJ2-3, is DSGVTQTPKHLITATGQRVTLRCSPRSGDLSVYWYQQSLDQGLQFLIQYYNGEERAKGNILERFSAQQFPDLHSELNLSSLELGDSALYFCASSATSTDTQYFGPGTRLTVL.